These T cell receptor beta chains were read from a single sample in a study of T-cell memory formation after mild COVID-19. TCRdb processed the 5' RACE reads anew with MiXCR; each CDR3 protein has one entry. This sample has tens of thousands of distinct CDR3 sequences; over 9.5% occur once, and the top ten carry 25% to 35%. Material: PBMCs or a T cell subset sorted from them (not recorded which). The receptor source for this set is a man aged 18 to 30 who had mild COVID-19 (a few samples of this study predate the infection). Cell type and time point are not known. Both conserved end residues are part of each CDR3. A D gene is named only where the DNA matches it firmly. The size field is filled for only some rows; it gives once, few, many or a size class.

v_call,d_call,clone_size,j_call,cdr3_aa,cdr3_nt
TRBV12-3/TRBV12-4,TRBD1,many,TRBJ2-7,CASRRGTGGSYEQYF,TGTGCCAGCAGGAGAGGGACAGGGGGCTCCTACGAGCAGTACTTC
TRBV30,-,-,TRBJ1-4,CAWSVQSNEKLFF,TGTGCCTGGAGTGTCCAGAGTAATGAAAAACTGTTTTTT
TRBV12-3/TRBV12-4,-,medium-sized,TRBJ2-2,CASSLHPTGLNTGELFF,TGTGCCAGCAGTTTACATCCCACCGGACTTAACACCGGGGAGCTGTTTTTT
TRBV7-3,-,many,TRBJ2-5,CASSVDRGKLAGIQETQYF,TGTGCCAGCAGCGTGGACAGGGGGAAACTAGCGGGGATCCAAGAGACCCAGTACTTC
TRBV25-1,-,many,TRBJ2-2,CASSEYVGTGELFF,TGTGCCAGCAGTGAATATGTAGGGACCGGGGAGCTGTTTTTT
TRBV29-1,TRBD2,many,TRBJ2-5,CSAPGLAGGGAGTQYF,TGCAGCGCACCGGGACTAGCGGGGGGGGGCGCCGGGACCCAGTACTTC
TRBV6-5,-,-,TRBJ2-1,CASSYSRVATVNEQFF,TGTGCCAGCAGTTACTCGAGGGTAGCTACCGTGAACGAGCAGTTCTTC
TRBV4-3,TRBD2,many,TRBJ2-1,CASSQDAPGGGVYEQFF,TGCGCCAGCAGCCAAGATGCCCCTGGCGGGGGGGTCTATGAGCAGTTCTTC
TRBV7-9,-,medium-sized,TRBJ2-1,CASSFNRRQFF,TGTGCCAGCAGCTTCAATCGGAGGCAGTTCTTC
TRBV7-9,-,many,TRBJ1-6,CASSLRTNSPLHF,TGTGCCAGCAGCTTGAGAACCAATTCACCCCTCCACTTT
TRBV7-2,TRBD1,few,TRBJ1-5,CASGLTGSQPQHF,TGTGCCAGCGGCTTGACAGGGAGTCAGCCCCAGCATTTT
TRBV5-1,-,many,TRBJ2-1,CASSLYRYNEQFF,TGCGCCAGCAGCTTATACAGGTACAATGAGCAGTTCTTC
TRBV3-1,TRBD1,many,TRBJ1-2,CASSQYRGTNYGYTF,TGTGCCAGCAGCCAGTACAGGGGCACTAACTATGGCTACACCTTC
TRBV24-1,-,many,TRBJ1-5,CATSWADNQPQHF,TGTGCCACCAGTTGGGCAGACAATCAGCCCCAGCATTTT
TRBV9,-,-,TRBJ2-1,CASSSGIGSHEQFF,TGTGCCAGCAGCTCGGGGATCGGGAGTCATGAGCAGTTCTTC
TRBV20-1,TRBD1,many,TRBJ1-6,CSARDGRQGSNSPLHF,TGCAGTGCTAGAGACGGAAGACAGGGATCAAATTCACCCCTCCACTTT
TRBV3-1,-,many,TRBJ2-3,CASSPLADTQYF,TGTGCCAGCAGCCCCCTAGCAGATACGCAGTATTTT
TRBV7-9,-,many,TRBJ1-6,CASSPPGVTPLHF,TGTGCCAGCAGCCCACCGGGGGTTACACCCCTCCACTTT
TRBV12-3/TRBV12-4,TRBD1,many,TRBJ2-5,CASSPLGTGGETQYF,TGTGCCAGCAGTCCCCTCGGGACAGGGGGGGAGACCCAGTACTTC
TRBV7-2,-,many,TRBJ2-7,CASSWDEQYEQYF,TGTGCCAGCAGCTGGGACGAGCAATACGAGCAGTACTTC
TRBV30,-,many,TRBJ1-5,CAWSVRDGQPQHF,TGTGCCTGGAGTGTCAGGGATGGTCAGCCCCAGCATTTT
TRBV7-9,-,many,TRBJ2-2,CASSQPAGRPNTGELFF,TGTGCCAGCAGCCAGCCGGCGGGACGTCCGAACACCGGGGAGCTGTTTTTT
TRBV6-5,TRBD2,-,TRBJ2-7,CASSYSYGGDPRHEQYF,TGTGCCAGCAGTTACTCTTACGGGGGGGACCCTCGCCACGAGCAGTACTTC
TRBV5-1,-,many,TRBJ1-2,CASSQVGQSYGYTF,TGCGCCAGCAGCCAGGTTGGACAGTCCTATGGCTACACCTTC
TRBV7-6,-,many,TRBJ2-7,CASSLEIGGYEQYF,TGTGCCAGCAGCTTAGAAATTGGAGGCTACGAGCAGTACTTC
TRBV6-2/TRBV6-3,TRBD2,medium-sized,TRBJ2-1,CASRGGLAGVPLYNEQFF,TGTGCCAGCAGGGGTGGACTAGCGGGGGTACCCCTCTACAATGAGCAGTTCTTC
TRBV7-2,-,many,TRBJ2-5,CASSLVVRETQYF,TGTGCCAGCAGCTTAGTAGTGCGGGAGACCCAGTACTTC
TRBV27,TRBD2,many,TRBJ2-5,CASSTSGGSKETQYF,TGTGCCAGCAGTACTAGCGGGGGGTCGAAAGAGACCCAGTACTTC
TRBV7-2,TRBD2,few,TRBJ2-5,CATLISGGVQETQYF,TGTGCCACTCTCATTAGCGGGGGGGTTCAAGAGACCCAGTACTTC
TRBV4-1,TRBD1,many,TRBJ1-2,CASSQVAAGTGGGYTF,TGCGCCAGCAGCCAAGTGGCCGCCGGGACAGGGGGTGGCTACACCTTC
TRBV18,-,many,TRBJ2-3,CASSPRLRLTDTQYF,TGTGCCAGCTCACCTCGACTTAGACTAACAGATACGCAGTATTTT
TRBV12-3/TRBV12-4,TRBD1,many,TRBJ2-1,CASTDGTGDYNEQFF,TGTGCCAGCACGGACGGGACAGGGGATTACAATGAGCAGTTCTTC
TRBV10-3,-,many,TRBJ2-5,CAISSQGETQYF,TGTGCCATCAGTTCCCAGGGAGAGACCCAGTACTTC
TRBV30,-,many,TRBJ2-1,CAWSVVWGPFF,TGTGCCTGGAGTGTAGTTTGGGGCCCGTTCTTC
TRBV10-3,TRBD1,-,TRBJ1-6,CAIKDRVYSPLHF,TGTGCCATCAAAGACAGGGTCTATTCACCCCTCCACTTT
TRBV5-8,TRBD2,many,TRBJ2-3,CASSSSGGPERTDTQYF,TGTGCCAGCAGCTCCTCGGGAGGGCCCGAACGCACAGATACGCAGTATTTT
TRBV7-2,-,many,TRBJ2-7,CASSFAAGTFSYEQYF,TGTGCCAGCAGCTTTGCGGCAGGGACCTTCTCCTACGAGCAGTACTTC
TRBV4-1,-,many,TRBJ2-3,CASSQEGHPSTDTQYF,TGCGCCAGCAGCCAAGAGGGGCACCCCAGCACAGATACGCAGTATTTT
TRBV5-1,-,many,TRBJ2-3,CASSLGGAPTDTQYF,TGCGCCAGCAGCTTGGGAGGGGCCCCAACAGATACGCAGTATTTT
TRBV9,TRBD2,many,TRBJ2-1,CASSVTGTSGTRGNEQFF,TGTGCCAGCAGCGTCACCGGGACTAGCGGAACACGAGGGAATGAGCAGTTCTTC
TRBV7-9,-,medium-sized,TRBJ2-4,CASSLRGAKNIQYF,TGTGCCAGCAGCTTAAGAGGGGCCAAAAACATTCAGTACTTC
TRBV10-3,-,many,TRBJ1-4,CAISESGGEEKLFF,TGTGCCATCAGTGAGTCTGGAGGGGAGGAAAAACTGTTTTTT
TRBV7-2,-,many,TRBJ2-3,CASSLDVREAQYF,TGTGCCAGCAGCTTAGATGTCAGGGAGGCGCAGTATTTT
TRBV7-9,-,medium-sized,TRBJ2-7,CASSNRYEQYF,TGTGCCAGCAGTAACCGTTACGAGCAGTACTTC
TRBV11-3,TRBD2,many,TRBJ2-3,CASSLASGGRDTQYF,TGTGCCAGCAGCTTAGCTAGCGGGGGAAGAGATACGCAGTATTTT
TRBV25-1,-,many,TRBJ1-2,CASSEQGGYTF,TGTGCCAGCAGTGAACAAGGAGGCTACACCTTC
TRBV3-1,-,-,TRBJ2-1,CASSRLNAIQGLSNEQFF,TGTGCCAGCAGCCGACTCAACGCAATACAGGGTTTAAGCAATGAGCAGTTCTTC
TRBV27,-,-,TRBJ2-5,CASSFDGGPETQYF,TGTGCCAGCAGTTTTGACGGGGGCCCGGAGACCCAGTACTTC
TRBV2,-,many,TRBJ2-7,CASGGTFSYEQYF,TGTGCCAGCGGCGGGACATTCTCCTACGAGCAGTACTTC
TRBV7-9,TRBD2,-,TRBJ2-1,CASTRAGSSYNEQFF,TGTGCCAGCACCCGAGCGGGATCCTCCTACAATGAGCAGTTCTTC
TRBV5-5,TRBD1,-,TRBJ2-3,CASSWEDREITYF,TGTGCCAGCAGCTGGGAAGACAGGGAAATAACGTATTTT
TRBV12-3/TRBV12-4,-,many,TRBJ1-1,CASRHRRLNTEAFF,TGTGCCAGCAGACACCGGAGGCTGAACACTGAAGCTTTCTTT
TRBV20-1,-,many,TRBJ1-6,CSARSQSSYNSPLHF,TGCAGTGCGAGGTCCCAGAGCTCCTATAATTCACCCCTCCACTTT
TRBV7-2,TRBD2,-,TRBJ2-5,CASRLPFGGGAGETQYF,TGTGCCAGCAGGTTACCCTTCGGCGGGGGGGCCGGAGAGACCCAGTACTTC
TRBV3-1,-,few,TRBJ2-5,CASSPTGGETQYF,TGTGCCAGCAGCCCCACCGGGGGAGAGACCCAGTACTTC
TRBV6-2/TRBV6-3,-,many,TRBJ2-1,CASGLGNEQFF,TGTGCCAGCGGACTGGGCAATGAGCAGTTCTTC
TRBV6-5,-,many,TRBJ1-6,CASSYGGTKNSPLHF,TGTGCCAGCAGTTACGGGGGAACCAAAAATTCACCCCTCCACTTT
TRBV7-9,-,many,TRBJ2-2,CASSLRTANTGELFF,TGTGCCAGCAGCTTAAGGACCGCGAACACCGGGGAGCTGTTTTTT
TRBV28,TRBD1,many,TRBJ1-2,CASNTGQDYGYTF,TGTGCCAGCAATACTGGACAGGACTATGGCTACACCTTC
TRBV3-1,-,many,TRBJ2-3,CASSPSGADTQYF,TGTGCCAGCAGCCCCTCAGGGGCAGATACGCAGTATTTT